Listed here are 7 T cell receptor beta chains from one sample, sequenced in a study of T cell responses to AZD1222 COVID-19 vaccine. Profiled with immunoSEQ multiplex PCR; TCRdb holds only in-frame clones, not every one. The sample has 110,000 to 150,000 clones; roughly 92% are singletons. Sequenced material: peripheral blood, taken on day 0 of AZD1222 vaccination. All receptors come from an adult in good health.

Here the CDR3 reads CASRGLVAGELFF. CDR3 in DNA: TGTGCCAGCCGCGGACTAGTGGCCGGGGAGCTGTTTTTT. The rearrangement joins TRBV2 to TRBJ2-2; 7 bases fit TRBD2. The length of the CDR3 is 13 residues. Unmatched junction bases numbered 6, after V lost 8 bases and J lost 6 bases. In germline, CDR1 is SNHLY, CDR2 FYNNEI.

V and J are TRBV30 and TRBJ2-7, with D perhaps TRBD1 (5 bases). Germline CDR1 reads GTSNPN; CDR2 reads SVGIG (reference sequence). CDR3 size: 13 residues. V was pared by 4 bases and J by 3 bases, with 13 bases between. The CDR3 loop reads CAWTSQTGYEQYF. For the CDR3, the DNA is TGTGCCTGGACCAGCCAAACAGGCTACGAGCAGTACTTC.

The V and J genes are TRBV19 and TRBJ2-2, with 11 positions matching TRBD1. V lost 1 base and J lost 3; bases outside the gene matches: 4. The CDR3 spans 17 residues. CDR1 is LNHDA and CDR2 is SQIVND in the germline V gene (reference sequence). The CDR3 sequence: CASSIVWTGGDTGELFF. In DNA form, the CDR3 reads TGTGCCAGTAGTATAGTGTGGACAGGGGGCGACACCGGGGAGCTGTTTTTT.

The chain is built from TRBV6-5 and TRBJ1-2; 7 bases fit TRBD1. Germline CDR1 is MNHEY and CDR2 is SVGAGI. With 6 bases clipped from V and 4 bases from J, the junction kept 8 bases outside the gene matches. The CDR3 loop spans 14 amino acids. CDR3 coding DNA: TGTGCCAGCAGCCGCGGACAGGCTTCCTATGGCTACACCTTC. Protein product: CASSRGQASYGYTF.

The rearrangement uses TRBV27 and TRBJ2-1, with D tentatively TRBD2 (5 bases). Per the germline V gene, CDR1 is MNHEY and CDR2 is SMNVEV (reference sequence). The CDR3 loop spans 13 amino acids. V lost 6 bases and J 7 bases, leaving 13 bases between the germline ends. The CDR3 DNA is TGTGCCAGCAGAGGAGGACTGGCGAATGAGCAGTTCTTC. It yields the protein CASRGGLANEQFF.

This clone occurred a few times. The rearrangement links TRBV4-1 to TRBJ1-1; the D is unclear. The CDR3 length is 14 residues. Between the trimmed V and J ends, which lost 0 bases and 2 bases, there was a span of 7 bases. Per germline, CDR1 MGHRA and CDR2 YSYEKL. Here the CDR3 reads CASSQDNRNTEAFF. The CDR3 DNA follows: TGCGCCAGCAGCCAAGATAACAGAAACACTGAAGCTTTCTTT.

V and J are TRBV5-1 and TRBJ2-7; 8 bases agree with TRBD2. Germline V gene data show CDR1 as SGHRS and CDR2 as YFSETQ. The CDR3 covers 15 residues. The trim removed 0 bases at V and 5 bases at J, leaving 7 bases unmatched. CDR3: CASSLVIGRANEQYF. The DNA for the CDR3 is TGCGCCAGCAGCTTGGTGATCGGGAGGGCCAACGAGCAGTACTTC.